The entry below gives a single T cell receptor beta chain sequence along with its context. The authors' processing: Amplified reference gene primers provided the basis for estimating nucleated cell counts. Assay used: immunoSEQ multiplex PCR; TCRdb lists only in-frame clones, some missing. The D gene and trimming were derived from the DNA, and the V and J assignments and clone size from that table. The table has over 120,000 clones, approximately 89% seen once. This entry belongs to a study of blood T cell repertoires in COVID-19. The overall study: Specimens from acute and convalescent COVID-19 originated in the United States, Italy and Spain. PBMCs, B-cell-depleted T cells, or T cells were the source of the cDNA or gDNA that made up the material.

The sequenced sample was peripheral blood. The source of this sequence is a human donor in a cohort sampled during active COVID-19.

The CDR3 protein is CASSEAGQGAQKYGYTF. DNA for the CDR3: TGTGCCAGCAGTGAAGCAGGACAGGGGGCGCAAAAGTATGGCTACACCTTC. The rearrangement joins TRBV2 to TRBJ1-2, with 11 bases lining up with TRBD1. From germline, CDR1 is SNHLY and CDR2 FYNNEI. This CDR3 region has 17 residues. The V gene end was trimmed by 0 bases and the J gene end by 5 bases; junction bases not matched to a gene: 8.